The rows below give T cell receptor beta chains drawn from one sample of a study of blood T cell repertoires in COVID-19. Clones were sequenced by immunoSEQ multiplex PCR, and TCRdb holds only the in-frame ones, with some missing. The data contain around 80,000 clones, about 80% of them singletons. The sample taken for sequencing was peripheral blood. These receptors were collected from a man aged 50-60 years with active or convalescent COVID-19. The CDR3 runs from the conserved cysteine through the conserved F or W. D genes are given only for firm matches. Size is omitted from some rows. Given values are once, few, many or a class for expanded clones.

TRBJ1-2,.,TRBV7-9,.,TGTGCCAGCAGCGCCGTCTACGGCTACACCTTC,CASSAVYGYTF
TRBJ1-1,TRBD1,TRBV18,.,TGTGCCAGCTCATCCCGGACAGGGGTTGAAGCTTTCTTT,CASSSRTGVEAFF
TRBJ1-6,.,TRBV5-1,many,TGCGCCAGCAGCTTGTCGGTCCAAAATAATTCACCCCTCCACTTT,CASSLSVQNNSPLHF
TRBJ2-7,TRBD2,TRBV7-6,.,TGTGCCAGCAGCCGGGGGAGGGCAGGAAAGACCTACGAGCAGTACTTC,CASSRGRAGKTYEQYF
TRBJ2-2,.,TRBV7-3,.,TGTGCCAGCAGCTCGAATAGAGTCGCCGGGGAGCTGTTTTTT,CASSSNRVAGELFF
TRBJ2-7,TRBD1,TRBV6-5,many,TGTGCCAGCAGCGGACAGGGGAGCTACGAGCAGTACTTC,CASSGQGSYEQYF
TRBJ2-3,TRBD1,TRBV7-9,.,TGTGCCAGCAGCCAAACCCTACAGGGGGCAGATACGCAGTATTTT,CASSQTLQGADTQYF
TRBJ2-6,.,TRBV30,.,TGTGCCTGGTGGGGGCGCACTGGGGCCAACGTCCTGACTTTC,CAWWGRTGANVLTF
TRBJ1-2,TRBD1,TRBV3-1/TRBV3-2,.,TGTGCCAGCAGCCACATTATCTCCACAGGGGTGGGCTACACCTTC,CASSHIISTGVGYTF
TRBJ1-6,.,TRBV21-1,few,TGTGCCAGCAGCAAACCTATCAGGGACAGTGACCTGTATTCACCCCTCCACTTT,CASSKPIRDSDLYSPLHF
TRBJ2-7,TRBD1,TRBV2,.,TGTGCCAGCAGAAGCGCACCTCGGACAGGGGGCATCAGGGAGCAGTACTTC,CASRSAPRTGGIREQYF
TRBJ1-1,TRBD1,TRBV7-8,.,TGTGCCAGCAGCTCTTGGACAGGGGGCTTGAACACTGAAGCTTTCTTT,CASSSWTGGLNTEAFF
TRBJ1-1,TRBD1,TRBV2,.,TGTGCCAGCAGGGCAGGGGGCGCTTCTGAAGCTTTCTTT,CASRAGGASEAFF
TRBJ1-1,.,TRBV6-5,.,TGTGCCAGCAGGCCACGGGGAGGAACTGAAGCTTTCTTT,CASRPRGGTEAFF
TRBJ2-7,TRBD2,TRBV10-3,.,TGTGCCACTAGCGGGGGGGCCGAAGAGCAGTACTTC,CATSGGAEEQYF
TRBJ2-6,.,TRBV3-1/TRBV3-2,.,TGTGCCAGCAGCCAAGGCGGGATTGGGGCCAACGTCCTGACTTTC,CASSQGGIGANVLTF
TRBJ2-5,TRBD1,TRBV3-1/TRBV3-2,.,TGTGCCAGCAGCCAAAGGACAGGGGCAGAGACCCAGTACTTC,CASSQRTGAETQYF
TRBJ2-1,.,TRBV27,.,TGTGCCAGCAGTTGGGACACCTCGCCCGTCTACAATGAGCAGTTCTTC,CASSWDTSPVYNEQFF
TRBJ1-5,.,TRBV6-2/TRBV6-3,.,TGTGCCAGCAGTTACCAAACAACCCAGCATTTT,CASSYQTTQHF
TRBJ2-3,.,TRBV7-2,few,TGTGCCAGCAGCTTAGTGTCAGGGCGGGGACGGCGGGATACGCAGTATTTT,CASSLVSGRGRRDTQYF
TRBJ1-6,.,TRBV5-1,.,TGCGCCAGCAGCTTGGACCAACCAGGCGATAGACCCCTCCACTTT,CASSLDQPGDRPLHF
TRBJ1-2,TRBD1,TRBV3-1/TRBV3-2,.,TGTGCCAGCAGCACAACCACGACAGGGGGCCGCGGCTACACCTTC,CASSTTTTGGRGYTF
TRBJ1-5,.,TRBV7-9,.,TGTGCCAGCAGCTTAGATGACAGGTTTCAGCATTTT,CASSLDDRFQHF
TRBJ2-3,TRBD2,TRBV27,.,TGTGCCAGCAGTTCGCGACTGGCGGGGGGGACCAGCACAGATACGCAGTATTTT,CASSSRLAGGTSTDTQYF
TRBJ2-3,.,TRBV7-3,.,TGTGCCAGCAGCTTAGAAGGCGGGGGCACAGATACGCAGTATTTT,CASSLEGGGTDTQYF
TRBJ2-5,.,TRBV12-1,.,TGTGCCAGCAGCTACTCTCTGTTGGAGACCCAGTACTTC,CASSYSLLETQYF
TRBJ1-1,.,TRBV10-3,.,TGTGCCGGGGGGGGGACGAACACTGAAGCTTTCTTT,CAGGGTNTEAFF
TRBJ1-3,.,TRBV9,.,TGTGCCAGCAGCAACAGGGTCGTCTCTGGAAACACCATATATTTT,CASSNRVVSGNTIYF